Listed below are T cell receptor beta chains from one sample, sequenced in a study of a mutant IDH1 vaccine in newly diagnosed glioma. The method was immunoSEQ multiplex PCR; TCRdb's version includes in-frame clones alone and lacks a portion of them. The sample holds about 46,000 clones; around 80% are singletons and the top ten take less than 2%. The source material was PBMCs, sampled from a glioma patient treated with radiotherapy, temozolomide or both. These TCRs come from a middle-aged woman with glioma. CDR3s include the opening cysteine and the closing phenylalanine or tryptophan. The D gene is left open where the match is weak. The size entry is marked missing in some rows and otherwise reads once, few, many or a size class.

CDR3nt	CDR3aa	d_gene	j_gene	v_gene	abundance
TGTGCCAGTAGTATTTATGCGGATGGCTACACCTTC	CASSIYADGYTF	NA	TRBJ1-2	TRBV19	NA
TGCGCCAGCAGCTTGCGGGCAGGCGCCGGGGAGCTGTTTTTT	CASSLRAGAGELFF	NA	TRBJ2-2	TRBV5-1	NA
TGTGCCAGCAGCCCCTTAGGGGCAGCTCTCTACGAGCAGTACTTC	CASSPLGAALYEQYF	NA	TRBJ2-7	TRBV14	NA
TGTGCCGCTAAAGAGCGGGGGCTCAGCACAGATACGCAGTATTTT	CAAKERGLSTDTQYF	TRBD2	TRBJ2-3	TRBV30	NA
TGTGCCAGCAGCCCCCTAGGGAGCTATGGCTACACCTTC	CASSPLGSYGYTF	NA	TRBJ1-2	TRBV7-9	NA
TGTGCCAGCACCGCGGGACCCCAAGAGACCCAGTACTTC	CASTAGPQETQYF	NA	TRBJ2-5	TRBV11-3	NA
TGTGCCAGCAGTGAGGGGAGGGGAACAACTTTAGATACGCAGTATTTT	CASSEGRGTTLDTQYF	TRBD2	TRBJ2-3	TRBV25-1	few
TGTGCCACCGAAGACACACCAAACACCATATATTTT	CATEDTPNTIYF	NA	TRBJ1-3	TRBV9	NA
TGTGCCAGCAGTTACCGAGGAACGTCTGACTATGGCTACACCTTC	CASSYRGTSDYGYTF	NA	TRBJ1-2	TRBV6-5	NA
TGCAGCGTTATTCGCAACGACAGGGCCTATGGCTACACCTTC	CSVIRNDRAYGYTF	TRBD1	TRBJ1-2	TRBV29-1	once
TGTGCCTGGACCGTGCCGGACAGGCCGAACACTGAAGCTTTCTTT	CAWTVPDRPNTEAFF	TRBD1	TRBJ1-1	TRBV30	few
TGTGCCAGCAGTGAACGTGGGGGCGCGGAGGGCTACACCTTC	CASSERGGAEGYTF	NA	TRBJ1-2	TRBV2	NA
TGTGCCAGTAGTATAGTACCGGGACAGTTCACCGAGCAGTTCTTC	CASSIVPGQFTEQFF	TRBD1	TRBJ2-1	TRBV19	NA
TGTGCCTGGAGTTGGGAAGGCGAGCAGTACTTC	CAWSWEGEQYF	NA	TRBJ2-7	TRBV30	once
TGTGCCAGTATGGAGGGGCGGAAAAAACTGTTTTTT	CASMEGRKKLFF	NA	TRBJ1-4	TRBV19	NA
TGTGCCTGGGAGGGGGGAACTAATGAAAAACTGTTTTTT	CAWEGGTNEKLFF	NA	TRBJ1-4	TRBV30	NA
TGTGCCAGCAGTTCCCGCCGACAGGGTTCCTACGAGCAGTACTTC	CASSSRRQGSYEQYF	TRBD1	TRBJ2-7	TRBV6-5	NA
TGTGCCAGCAGCGTAGGTCAGGGGTTTAATAGCAATCAGCCCCAGCATTTT	CASSVGQGFNSNQPQHF	NA	TRBJ1-5	TRBV9	NA
TGTGCCAGCAGCTCCCGGGGCTTGAATTCACCCCTCCACTTT	CASSSRGLNSPLHF	NA	TRBJ1-6	TRBV7-9	NA
TGTGCCAGCAGCTTATTACTTGGACAGGGGTTCGGCTACACCTTC	CASSLLLGQGFGYTF	TRBD1	TRBJ1-2	TRBV7-9	NA
TGTGCCAGTAGTATGAAGCTCCGGGGGAACACTGAAGCTTTCTTT	CASSMKLRGNTEAFF	NA	TRBJ1-1	TRBV19	NA
TGTGCCAGCTCACCACCCAACCAGTACGAGCAGTACTTC	CASSPPNQYEQYF	NA	TRBJ2-7	TRBV18	NA
TGTGCCAGCAGTCCGACCCCCTCTGGGGCCAACGTCCTGACTTTC	CASSPTPSGANVLTF	NA	TRBJ2-6	TRBV27	NA
TGTGCCAGCAGCCCCCCAATCAATGAAAAACTGTTTTTT	CASSPPINEKLFF	NA	TRBJ1-4	TRBV28	NA
TGTGCCAGCAGTTCCCAGAGCGGGGGGACCTACGAGCAGTACTTC	CASSSQSGGTYEQYF	TRBD2	TRBJ2-7	TRBV6-5	NA